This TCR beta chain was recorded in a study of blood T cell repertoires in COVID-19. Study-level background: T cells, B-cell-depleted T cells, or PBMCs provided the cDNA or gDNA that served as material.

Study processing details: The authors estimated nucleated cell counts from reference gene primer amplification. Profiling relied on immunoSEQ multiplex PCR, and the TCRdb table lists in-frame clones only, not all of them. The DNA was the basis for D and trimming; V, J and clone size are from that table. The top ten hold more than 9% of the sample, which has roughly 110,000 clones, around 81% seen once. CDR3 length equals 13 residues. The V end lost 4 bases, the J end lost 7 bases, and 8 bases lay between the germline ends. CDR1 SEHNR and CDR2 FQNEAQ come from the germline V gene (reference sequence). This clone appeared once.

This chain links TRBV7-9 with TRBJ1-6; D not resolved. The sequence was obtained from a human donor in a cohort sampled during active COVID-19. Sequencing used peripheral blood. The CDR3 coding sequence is TGTGCCAGCAGCTCAGGAGGGAATTCACCCCTCCACTTT. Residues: CASSSGGNSPLHF.